One T cell receptor (beta chain) is described in this entry. The antigen is undetermined. This record comes from a study of OX40 agonist ivuxolimab in advanced cancers. Study details: Three patients responded partially, comprising one with hepatocellular carcinoma and two with cutaneous melanoma.

Produced via immunoSEQ multiplex PCR; TCRdb's table is partial and in-frame only. The repertoire consists of about 110,000 clones, with 90% occurring once and the leading ten covering 0.4% to 0.6%. Study-level points and caveats: More expanded clones were found, on average, in CD8+ than in CD4+ T cells. A proportion of nonresponders additionally exhibited low normalized T-cell clonal expansion.

This clonotype originated in an adult with an advanced solid tumor such as melanoma, head and neck, liver or kidney cancer. Sample: CD4+ or CD8+ T cells sorted from blood, taken in a trial of the OX40 agonist ivuxolimab.

The CDR3 protein is CASSGNDRYNQPQHF. As DNA, the CDR3 is TGTGCCAGTAGTGGCAACGACAGGTACAATCAGCCCCAGCATTTT. The rearrangement joins TRBV19 to TRBJ1-5; D is possibly TRBD1 (6 bases). Germline V gene sequence: CDR1 LNHDA, CDR2 SQIVND (reference sequence). The CDR3 has 15 residues. V lost 5 bases and J 3 bases, leaving 14 bases between the germline ends.